The present T cell receptor beta chain was sequenced within a study of long-term antiretroviral therapy in people with HIV. As for this clone: What it binds is unknown.

The germline V gene encodes CDR1 LGHNA and CDR2 YSLEER. The V end was cut by 4 bases, the J end by 2 bases, with 15 bases between. CDR3 length: 16 amino acids. Study-wide findings and caveats: Post-ART diversity increased but stayed below transplant donor controls. HIV repertoires had narrower CDR3 length ranges than controls. The study collected no data on ART adherence, viral resistance or therapy changes.

Survey level was the resolution at which the v3.0 immunoSEQ assay ran. TCRdb's table, derived via immunoSEQ multiplex PCR, lists solely in-frame clones and lacks some. The data hold approximately 33,000 clones, with approximately 83% observed a single time. The material sequenced was unsorted PBMCs, taken 0.8 years before starting antiretroviral therapy. This sequence originates from a man aged 18 to 30 with HIV. The chain combines TRBV4-3 with TRBJ1-3; D unclear. The chain's CDR3 is CASSPTSGLPGNTIYF. The CDR3, as DNA: TGCGCCAGCAGCCCAACGTCGGGTTTGCCTGGAAACACCATATATTTT.